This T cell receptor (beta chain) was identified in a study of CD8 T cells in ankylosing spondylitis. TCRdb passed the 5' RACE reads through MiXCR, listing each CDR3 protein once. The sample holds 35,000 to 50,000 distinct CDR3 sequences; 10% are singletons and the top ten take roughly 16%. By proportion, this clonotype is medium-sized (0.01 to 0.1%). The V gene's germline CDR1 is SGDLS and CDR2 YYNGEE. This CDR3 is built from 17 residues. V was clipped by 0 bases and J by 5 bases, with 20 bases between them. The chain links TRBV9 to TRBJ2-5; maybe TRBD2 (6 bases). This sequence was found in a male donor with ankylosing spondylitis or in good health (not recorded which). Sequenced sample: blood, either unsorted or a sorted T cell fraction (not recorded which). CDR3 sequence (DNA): TGTGCCAGCAGCGTAGAGACGGGAGATTTAGCTTTTGAGACCCAGTACTTC. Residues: CASSVETGDLAFETQYF.